Listed here are 8 T cell receptor beta chains from one sample, sequenced in a study of T-cell memory formation after mild COVID-19. TCRdb reprocessed the 5' RACE reads with MiXCR, giving one entry per CDR3 protein. The data hold fewer than 600,000 distinct CDR3 sequences, with less than 25% observed a single time. Sequencing used PBMCs or a T cell subset sorted from them (not recorded which). Every receptor here comes from an adult woman who had mild COVID-19 (a few samples of this study predate the infection). Cell type and time point are not known.

The chain employs TRBV7-9 and TRBJ1-2; 8 bases are a match to TRBD1. CDR1 and CDR2 (germline): SEHNR, FQNEAQ (reference sequence). The length of the CDR3 is 14 residues. V lost 1 base, J lost 12 bases, and 10 bases stayed unmatched. The CDR3 DNA sequence: TGTGCCAGCAGCTTAGGACAGGGGAAGAGTACAAACACCTTC. Protein: CASSLGQGKSTNTF.

The rearrangement links TRBV12-3 or TRBV12-4 to TRBJ1-1; the match to TRBD1 covers 11 bases. The CDR3 totals 16 residues. V shed 0 bases and J 5 bases; nucleotides not matched to a gene: 5. DNA of the CDR3: TGTGCCAGCAGTTTAGCCGGGACAGGGGGAGGGACTGAAGCTTTCTTT. It codes for CASSLAGTGGGTEAFF.

V gene TRBV5-6 combines with J gene TRBJ2-7; tentative D call: TRBD2 (7 bases). Germline V CDR1 and CDR2: SGHDT, YYEEEE. There are 16 residues in the CDR3. V was trimmed by 3 bases and J by 6 bases, leaving 22 bases between them. CDR3 amino acids: CASSWVSGGGHPEQYF. The DNA of the CDR3 is TGTGCCAGCAGCTGGGTCTCTGGGGGGGGGCACCCCGAGCAGTACTTC.

A few counts support this clonotype. V gene TRBV18 combines with J gene TRBJ2-7, with 7 nucleotides matching TRBD1. With 2 bases clipped from V and 5 bases from J, the junction kept 9 bases outside the gene matches. The CDR3 contains 15 residues. Looked up from germline, CDR1 is KGHSH and CDR2 is LQKENI. The chain's CDR3 is CASSPEKGARDEQYF. The CDR3 nucleotides are TGTGCCAGCTCACCAGAGAAGGGGGCGCGGGACGAGCAGTACTTC.

This clonotype was picked up a small number of times. This chain uses TRBV6-2 or TRBV6-3 with TRBJ2-3; the match to TRBD2 covers 14 bases. The CDR3 consists of 14 residues. V trimming: 8 bases; J trimming: 5 bases; junction bases outside the gene matches: 3. Germline values: CDR1 MNHEY, CDR2 SVGEGT. For the CDR3, the DNA is TGTGCCAGCCGACTAGCGGGAGGGCTAGATACGCAGTATTTT. It encodes CASRLAGGLDTQYF.

This clonotype occurred a few times. This chain uses TRBV20-1 with TRBJ2-7; D is perhaps TRBD2 (6 bases). Per the germline V gene, CDR1 is DFQATT and CDR2 is SNEGSKA (reference sequence). Trimming removed 0 bases at V and 4 bases at J, with 7 bases between. This CDR3 contains 12 residues. CDR3 DNA sequence: TGCAGTGCTAGAGATGGAGGGTACGAGCAGTACTTC. Translating it yields CSARDGGYEQYF.

The table lists this clonotype with a few counts. The chain employs TRBV2 and TRBJ2-3; D possibly corresponds to TRBD2 (6 bases). V was shortened by 6 bases and J by 10 bases, with 11 bases between the two germline ends. Germline CDR1 SNHLY, CDR2 FYNNEI. The CDR3 spans 11 residues. Here the CDR3 reads CASREPGAQYF. In DNA, the CDR3 is TGTGCCAGCAGGGAGCCGGGGGCGCAGTATTTT.

The chain is built from TRBV15 and TRBJ2-3, with D perhaps assigned TRBD1 or TRBD2 (5 bases each). CDR3 size: 16 residues. Germline V gives CDR1 LNHNV, CDR2 YYDKDF (reference sequence). With 4 bases removed from V and 4 bases from J, the gap between germline ends came to 18 bases. The chain's CDR3 is CATSKGQGVLSDTQYF. CDR3 bases: TGTGCCACCAGCAAAGGGCAGGGAGTTCTTTCAGATACGCAGTATTTT.